The sequence of this TCR beta chain was determined in a study of T cells after yellow fever vaccination. Regarding this clonotype: Its antigen is unknown.

General observations from the study: Post-booster reappearance was seen for most primary-vaccination clones (96% CD4, around 91% CD8). It was a small share of clonotypes that appeared in both CD4 and CD8 compartments.

The germline V gene encodes CDR1 ENHRY and CDR2 SYGVKD. CDR3 length equals 12 residues. The V gene lost 4 bases and the J gene lost 5 bases, with 8 bases spanning the gap. For TCR, cDNA came from 5'RACE template switching, which added a universal primer site and UMIs. TCRdb redid the calling of the 5' RACE reads with MiXCR, one entry per CDR3 protein. The table lists some 320,000 distinct CDR3 sequences, 8.7% of them singletons, with approximately 3.5% in the top ten. The receptor was derived from a man aged 18 to 29 who received the YFV17D yellow fever vaccine. The chain has TRBV10-3 and TRBJ1-1; a possible D gene is TRBD1 (5 bases). The sample here was CD4+ T cells sorted from PBMCs, taken 5 days after the yellow fever booster vaccination. The CDR3 sequence: CAISVGGTEAFF. The CDR3 nucleotides are TGTGCCATCAGTGTTGGGGGTACTGAAGCTTTCTTT.